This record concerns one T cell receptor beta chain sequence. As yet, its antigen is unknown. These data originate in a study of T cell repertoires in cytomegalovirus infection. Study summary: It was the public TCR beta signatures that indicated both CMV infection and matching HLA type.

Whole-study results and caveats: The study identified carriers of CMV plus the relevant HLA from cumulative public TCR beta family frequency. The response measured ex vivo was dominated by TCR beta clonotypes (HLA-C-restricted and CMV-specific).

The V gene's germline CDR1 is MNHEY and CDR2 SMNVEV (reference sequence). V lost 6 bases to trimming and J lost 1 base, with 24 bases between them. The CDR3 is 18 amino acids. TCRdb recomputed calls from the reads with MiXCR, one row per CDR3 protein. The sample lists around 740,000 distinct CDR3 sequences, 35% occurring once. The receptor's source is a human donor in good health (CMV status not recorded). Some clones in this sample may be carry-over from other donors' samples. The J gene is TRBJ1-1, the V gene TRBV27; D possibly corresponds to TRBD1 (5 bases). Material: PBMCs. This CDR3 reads CASRDPGGAATRNTEAFF. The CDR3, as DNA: TGTGCCAGCAGAGATCCGGGGGGAGCTGCGACGAGGAACACTGAAGCTTTCTTT.